Following are 17 T cell receptor beta chains from one sample sequenced in a study of T cells in Graves' hyperthyroidism and ophthalmopathy. Researchers took RNA transcripts and amplified the TCR beta CDR3 regions from them. HTBI primers were used for first-round RT-PCR of the TCR CDR3. TCRdb analysed the multiplex PCR reads with MiXCR anew, one entry per CDR3 protein. The repertoire holds over 45,000 distinct CDR3 sequences, with roughly 50% as singletons. Sequencing used blood. The receptor source for this set is a woman in her twenties or thirties with Graves' ophthalmopathy.

J is TRBJ1-3 and V is TRBV19; D is unresolved. The V and J ends lost 9 bases and 4 bases respectively, with 7 bases between them. The length of the CDR3 is 11 residues. CDR1 is LNHDA, CDR2 SQIVND, per germline (reference sequence). The CDR3 loop is CASVMGNTIYF. CDR3 nucleotides: TGTGCCAGCGTAATGGGAAACACCATATATTTT.

This clonotype is medium-sized. The chain recombines TRBV2 with TRBJ2-7; no clear D. Germline loops: CDR1 SNHLY, CDR2 FYNNEI. This CDR3 is 14 amino acids long. Trimming took 6 bases from V and 4 from J, leaving 16 bases between them. DNA for the CDR3: TGTGCCAGCAGGGACCTCGGCGGACGGTACGAGCAGTACTTC. Protein: CASRDLGGRYEQYF.

Ten or more counts support this clonotype. The chain joins TRBV19 to TRBJ1-1; the D is unclear. The CDR3 totals 13 residues. CDR1 LNHDA and CDR2 SQIVND come from the germline V gene (reference sequence). V lost 3 bases, J lost 7 bases, and 12 bases lay in between. The CDR3 protein is CASSIGEGLEAFF. CDR3 nucleotides: TGTGCCAGTAGTATCGGAGAGGGTCTTGAAGCTTTCTTT.

On this clonotype: An end of the junction does not agree with germline; a read error may underlie this. The genes are TRBV7-9 and TRBJ2-1, with a weak D call TRBD2 (5 bases). The V gene's germline CDR1 is SEHNR and CDR2 FQNEAQ (reference sequence). This CDR3 spans 17 amino acids. CDR3 in amino acids: CASNSNGVALNYKEQFF. The CDR3 DNA is TGTGCCAGCAACTCAAACGGGGTAGCACTCAACTACAAGGAGCAGTTCTTC. Full variable domain (remainder filled in from reference TRBV7-9 and TRBJ2-1): DTGVSQNPRHKITKRGQNVTFRCDPISEHNRLYWYRQTLGQGPEFLTYFQNEAQLEKSRLLSDRFSAERPKGSFSTLEIQRTEQGDSAMYLCASNSNGVALNYKEQFFGPGTRLTVL.

This clonotype was counted at least ten times. The V and J genes are TRBV6-4 and TRBJ2-2, with D unclear. Germline CDR1 is MRHNA and CDR2 is SNTAGT. V lost 0 bases and J 2 bases, leaving 16 bases between the germline ends. The CDR3 contains 18 residues. The CDR3 protein is CASSDSPGQLVNTGELFF. The CDR3 DNA reads TGTGCCAGCAGTGACTCGCCGGGCCAACTCGTTAACACCGGGGAGCTGTTTTTT.

This clonotype was seen repeatedly, ten times or more. The CDR3 region is CATSDGVSSGNYNEQFF. Here the CDR3 DNA reads TGTGCCACCAGTGATGGGGTGTCTAGCGGGAACTACAATGAGCAGTTCTTC. The chain recombines TRBV24-1 with TRBJ2-1; 9 bases align to TRBD2. Trimming took 3 bases from V and 3 from J; bases not matched to a gene: 8. The CDR3 runs to 17 residues. Germline CDR1 reads KGHDR; CDR2 reads SFDVKD.

This clonotype was counted between two and nine times. V usage is TRBV2 and J usage is TRBJ1-6, with D unclear. V was trimmed by 3 bases and J by 15 bases, leaving 9 bases between them. CDR1 and CDR2 (germline): SNHLY, FYNNEI. This CDR3 spans 11 amino acids. The CDR3 loop reads CASSDSFVLHF. CDR3 DNA sequence: TGTGCCAGCAGTGACAGCTTTGTCCTCCACTTT.

J is TRBJ2-5 and V is TRBV15, with TRBD2 identical over 8 bases. Trimming cost V 2 bases and J 7 bases; bases outside gene matches: 12. CDR1 is LNHNV, CDR2 YYDKDF, per germline (reference sequence). The CDR3 has 16 residues. CDR3 in DNA: TGTGCCACCAGCAGAAAGAGGGGGACTAGTCATGGGACCCAGTACTTC. The encoded protein is CATSRKRGTSHGTQYF.

V usage is TRBV19 and J usage is TRBJ1-4; 12 bases match TRBD1. This CDR3 is built from 14 residues. Germline V CDR1 and CDR2: LNHDA, SQIVND (reference sequence). The V segment lost 6 bases and the J segment 8 bases; nucleotides outside the gene matches: 4. CDR3 amino acids: CASRMGTGGEKLFF. The CDR3 region has the DNA TGTGCCAGTAGAATGGGGACAGGGGGCGAAAAACTGTTTTTT. Drawing the rest from reference TRBV19 and TRBJ1-4, the complete variable domain is DGGITQSPKYLFRKEGQNVTLSCEQNLNHDAMYWYRQDPGQGLRLIYYSQIVNDFQKGDIAEGYSVSREKKESFPLTVTSAQKNPTAFYLCASRMGTGGEKLFFGSGTQLSVL.

The chain carries TRBV10-3 and TRBJ1-1; 8 positions match TRBD1. V lost 6 bases and J lost 3; bases outside the gene matches: 3. CDR3 length equals 13 residues. Germline V gives CDR1 ENHRY, CDR2 SYGVKD. The CDR3 sequence is CAIRTGEDTEAFF. In DNA form, the CDR3 reads TGTGCCATCAGGACAGGGGAGGACACTGAAGCTTTCTTT.

A note on this clonotype: A much larger clone lies a single base off, so this may be a read error. The chain couples TRBV5-1 to TRBJ2-7, with D perhaps matching TRBD1 or TRBD2 (5 bases each). With 0 bases removed from V and 2 bases from J, the gap between germline ends came to 9 bases. This CDR3 is 14 amino acids long. Germline V gene sequence: CDR1 SGHRS, CDR2 YFSETQ. CDR3 bases: TGCGCCAGCAGCTTGGTGGGGGACGCCTACGAGCAGTACTTC. Translation: CASSLVGDAYEQYF.

This clonotype was seen many times. CDR3 bases: TGTGCCACAGGACAGGGGGTCTACGAGCAGTACTTC. Encoded protein: CATGQGVYEQYF. This chain joins TRBV7-9 and TRBJ2-7, with 10 nucleotides matching TRBD1. The length of the CDR3 is 12 residues. V gave up 10 bases and J gave up 3 bases; unmatched junction bases: 3. Germline V gene sequence: CDR1 SEHNR, CDR2 FQNEAQ (reference sequence).

This chain connects TRBV7-2 to TRBJ2-2, with D unresolved. CDR1 and CDR2 from the germline V gene are SGHTA and FQGNSA. The ends were cut back, 4 bases at V and 7 bases at J, with 7 bases in the middle. The CDR3 covers 12 residues. The CDR3 here is CASSSPDGELFF. DNA of the CDR3: TGTGCCAGCAGCTCACCGGACGGGGAGCTGTTTTTT.

V gene TRBV12-3 or TRBV12-4 combines with J gene TRBJ2-5; TRBD1 is a possible D gene (5 bases). The CDR3 totals 13 residues. The CDR3 DNA sequence: TGTATCAGCAGTTTAGACAGCCAAGAGACCCAGTACTTC. As protein: CISSLDSQETQYF.

Concerning this clonotype itself: The conserved phenylalanine or tryptophan is not found at the CDR3 terminus, so this likely reflects a read error. The DNA is left out, because the CDR3 cannot be placed on it with certainty; the CDR3 is given as TCRdb lists it. The rearrangement joins TRBV10-3 to TRBJ1-2. Germline CDR1 reads ENHRY; CDR2 reads SYGVKD. The CDR3 is 15 residues long, ends included. The CDR3 loop reads CAISESFMEGRGFTL.

The V call is TRBV2, the J call TRBJ2-7, with D possibly matching TRBD1 (6 bases). V gave up 6 bases and J gave up 4 bases, with 10 bases separating them. This CDR3 contains 12 residues. Germline V gene data show CDR1 as SNHLY and CDR2 as FYNNEI. CDR3: CASRRQVYEQYF. The CDR3 DNA is TGTGCCAGCAGAAGACAGGTGTACGAGCAGTACTTC.

This clonotype came up many times. V usage is TRBV7-9 and J usage is TRBJ1-1; D is perhaps TRBD1 (6 bases). CDR1 is SEHNR and CDR2 is FQNEAQ in the germline V gene (reference sequence). V dropped 5 bases and J dropped 4 bases, with 20 bases sitting between them. The CDR3 spans 16 residues. CDR3 residues: CASSRGGNGGGTEAFF. As DNA, the CDR3 is TGTGCCAGCAGCCGAGGGGGAAACGGAGGCGGCACTGAAGCTTTCTTT.